This T cell receptor beta chain was captured in a study of T cells in Graves' hyperthyroidism and ophthalmopathy. Study observations and caveats: Ophthalmopathy was distinguished from stable hyperthyroidism by 13 V-J signatures. Progression to ophthalmopathy was predicted a median of approximately 6.4 months early. Most expanded thyroid clonotypes above 0.001 recurred in blood.

This CDR3 spans 15 amino acids. Germline V gene sequence: CDR1 LNHNV, CDR2 YYDKDF (reference sequence). Trimming removed 4 bases from V and 3 bases from J; junction bases left unmatched: 8. Amplification of TCR beta CDR3 regions used RNA as the template. First-round RT-PCR targeting the TCR CDR3 was performed with the HTBI primer set. Each CDR3 protein is one row after TCRdb ran MiXCR on the multiplex PCR reads. Here the sample spans around 660,000 distinct CDR3 sequences, nearly 45% being singletons. Worth noting for this clonotype: Its specificity is not known.

Lactation, pregnancy, other autoimmune disease or uncontrolled infection led to exclusion of patients. This sequence originates from an adult man with Graves' disease, either hyperthyroidism or ophthalmopathy (not recorded which). The V call is TRBV15, the J call TRBJ2-7, with TRBD2 identical over 8 bases. The sample consisted of peripheral blood or thyroid tissue (not recorded which). The DNA for the CDR3 is TGTGCCACCAGCACCCAGCGGGAGTTTAACTACGAGCAGTACTTC. This translates into CATSTQREFNYEQYF.